Following are 17 T cell receptor beta chains from one sample sequenced in a study of blood T cell repertoires in COVID-19. TCRdb keeps only in-frame clones here, not all; method: immunoSEQ multiplex PCR. The sample comprises fewer than 600,000 clones, about 88% of which are singletons, and roughly 0.9% rests with the top ten. The sample taken for sequencing was peripheral blood. These TCRs come from a man aged 18 to 35 with COVID-19, enrolled during active disease.

Only one count was recorded for this clone. The chain employs TRBV6-5 and TRBJ1-2, with D possibly TRBD1 on 6 matching bases. Trimming shortened V by 9 bases and J by 7 bases, and 18 bases separated the two germline ends. The germline CDR1 and CDR2 sequences are MNHEY and SVGAGI. The CDR3 is 13 amino acids. CDR3 amino acids: CASREARGLGYTF. The CDR3 region has the DNA TGTGCCAGTCGGGAGGCTCGGGGGCTTGGCTACACCTTC.

This clone came up once. This chain joins TRBV24-1 and TRBJ1-2; D might be TRBD1 (6 bases). The ends were cut back, 2 bases at V and 5 bases at J, with 8 bases in the middle. The CDR3 length is 13 residues. Germline loops: CDR1 KGHDR, CDR2 SFDVKD. The CDR3 spells CATSDSQGYGYTF. As DNA, the CDR3 is TGTGCCACCAGTGATTCACAGGGTTATGGCTACACCTTC.

This clone was seen only a few times. The V gene is TRBV9, the J gene TRBJ2-7; TRBD1 matches at 8 bases. Germline V CDR1 and CDR2: SGDLS, YYNGEE. V lost 4 bases, J lost 2 bases, and 14 bases stayed unmatched. The CDR3 covers 17 residues. The CDR3 sequence is CASSPGQGAFSTYEQYF. In DNA, the CDR3 is TGTGCCAGCAGCCCCGGGCAGGGGGCCTTCTCGACCTACGAGCAGTACTTC.

J is TRBJ2-7 and V is TRBV6-5; possibly TRBD2 for D (5 bases). V lost 11 bases and J lost 5, with 16 bases in between. The CDR3 length is 12 residues. The germline gives CDR1 MNHEY, CDR2 SVGAGI. For the CDR3, the DNA is TGTGCCGCCATGCGAGGGCGGGACGAGCAGTACTTC. Translating it yields CAAMRGRDEQYF.

The chain joins TRBV5-4 to TRBJ1-3; D uncertain. V lost 0 bases to trimming and J lost 1 base, with 11 bases between them. Germline CDR1 and CDR2: SGHNT and YYREEE (reference sequence). This CDR3 has 16 amino acids. The chain's CDR3 is CASSLASSGSGNTIYF. DNA for the CDR3: TGTGCCAGCAGCTTGGCAAGTTCAGGTTCTGGAAACACCATATATTTT.

This clone turned up a few times. This chain joins TRBV30 and TRBJ2-7; a possible D gene is TRBD1 (5 bases). Germline loops: CDR1 GTSNPN, CDR2 SVGIG (reference sequence). Trimming left V 2 bases short and J 2 bases short, with 7 bases between. This CDR3 spans 12 amino acids. This CDR3 is CAWSQGAYEQYF. The DNA for the CDR3 is TGTGCCTGGAGTCAGGGCGCCTACGAGCAGTACTTC.

The rearrangement joins TRBV5-1 to TRBJ2-7, with 10 bases fitting TRBD2. V trimming: 3 bases; J trimming: 3 bases; junction bases outside the gene matches: 6. This CDR3 has 15 residues. The germline gives CDR1 SGHRS, CDR2 YFSETQ. The CDR3 DNA reads TGCGCCAGCAGCTATACGGGACTAGCGAACTACGAGCAGTACTTC. Translation gives CASSYTGLANYEQYF.

This chain joins TRBV5-1 and TRBJ2-3; possibly TRBD1 for D (6 bases). CDR1 and CDR2 (germline): SGHRS, YFSETQ. The CDR3 runs to 15 residues. V was clipped by 2 bases and J by 1 base, with 11 bases between them. The DNA for the CDR3 is TGCGCCAGCAGCTTACAGGGTGCCGGCACAGATACGCAGTATTTT. The encoded protein is CASSLQGAGTDTQYF.

V is TRBV19 and J is TRBJ1-2; 7 nucleotides match TRBD1. There are 17 residues in the CDR3. Germline CDR1 LNHDA, CDR2 SQIVND (reference sequence). The ends lost 0 bases at V and 3 bases at J; junction bases unmatched: 10. The CDR3 loop reads CASSIDRQGGWHYGYTF. CDR3 in DNA: TGTGCCAGTAGTATAGACCGACAGGGCGGTTGGCACTATGGCTACACCTTC.

The chain combines TRBV6-6 with TRBJ2-7; no definite D call. V shed 6 bases and J shed 0 bases, with 9 bases lying between them. The CDR3 sequence is 13 residues long. CDR1 is MNHNY, CDR2 SVGAGI, per germline (reference sequence). The chain's CDR3 is CASSQQSSYEQYF. The CDR3 DNA reads as TGTGCCAGCAGCCAACAAAGCTCCTACGAGCAGTACTTC.

This sequence joins TRBV6-6 and TRBJ1-4; the match to TRBD1 covers 8 bases. CDR3 length equals 14 residues. Per the germline V gene, CDR1 is MNHNY and CDR2 is SVGAGI (reference sequence). The J segment lost 8 bases and the V segment lost 2 bases, leaving 4 bases of the junction unmatched. CDR3 coding DNA: TGTGCCAGCAGTTACGAGGGACAGGAAGAAAAACTGTTTTTT. Translation: CASSYEGQEEKLFF.

The chain has TRBV2 and TRBJ2-3; 12 bases are a match to TRBD2. There are 16 residues in the CDR3. V was clipped by 5 bases and J by 6 bases; unmatched bases: 9. CDR1 and CDR2 (germline): SNHLY, FYNNEI. CDR3 coding DNA: TGTGCCAGCAGTAAAGGGCTAGCGGGAGGGGGGGATACGCAGTATTTT. Amino acids: CASSKGLAGGGDTQYF. Together with reference TRBV2 and TRBJ2-3, the CDR3 gives the full variable domain: EPEVTQTPSHQVTQMGQEVILRCVPISNHLYFYWYRQILGQKVEFLVSFYNNEISEKSEIFDDQFSVERPDGSNFTLKIRSTKLEDSAMYFCASSKGLAGGGDTQYFGPGTRLTVL.

The chain uses TRBV19 and TRBJ1-5; 9 bases fit TRBD1. The trim removed 5 bases at V and 0 bases at J, leaving 5 bases unmatched. The CDR3 is 16 residues long. CDR1 and CDR2 from the germline V gene are LNHDA and SQIVND (reference sequence). CDR3 protein: CASSFPQGASNQPQHF. The CDR3, as DNA: TGTGCCAGTAGTTTTCCACAGGGGGCTAGCAATCAGCCCCAGCATTTT.

A few counts support this clone. The chain combines TRBV30 with TRBJ2-1; 11 bases line up with TRBD2. The CDR3 is made up of 13 amino acids. Trimming at V came to 2 bases and at J to 7 bases, leaving 1 base not matched to a gene. Germline assignment: CDR1 GTSNPN and CDR2 SVGIG (reference sequence). The CDR3 nucleotides read TGTGCCTGGAGTCTAGCGGGAGGAAATGAGCAGTTCTTC. Translating gives CAWSLAGGNEQFF.

This chain uses TRBV19 with TRBJ2-1; D is unclear. V was shortened by 5 bases and J by 0 bases, with 17 bases between the two germline ends. Per the germline V gene, CDR1 is LNHDA and CDR2 is SQIVND (reference sequence). This CDR3 is 17 amino acids long. In DNA form, the CDR3 reads TGTGCCAGTAGTCTGACCCAACTACCTAGCTCCTACAATGAGCAGTTCTTC. Amino acids: CASSLTQLPSSYNEQFF.

V and J are TRBV10-3 and TRBJ2-7; 9 nucleotides align to TRBD2. Germline CDR1 reads ENHRY; CDR2 reads SYGVKD. V lost 10 bases and J lost 2; bases outside the gene matches: 12. This CDR3 has 15 amino acids. CDR3 amino acids: CATYAPTSGTYEQYF. CDR3 DNA sequence: TGTGCCACCTACGCCCCGACTAGCGGAACCTACGAGCAGTACTTC.

The chain is built from TRBV3-1 (or the pseudogene TRBV3-2) and TRBJ2-5, with D possibly being TRBD2 (5 bases). The CDR3 is made up of 15 amino acids. The germline V gene encodes CDR1 LGHDT and CDR2 YNNKEL (reference sequence). V was pared by 3 bases and J by 1 base, with 12 bases between. The CDR3 sequence is CASSQGSRIQETQYF. The DNA for the CDR3 is TGTGCCAGCAGCCAGGGGAGTCGTATCCAAGAGACCCAGTACTTC.